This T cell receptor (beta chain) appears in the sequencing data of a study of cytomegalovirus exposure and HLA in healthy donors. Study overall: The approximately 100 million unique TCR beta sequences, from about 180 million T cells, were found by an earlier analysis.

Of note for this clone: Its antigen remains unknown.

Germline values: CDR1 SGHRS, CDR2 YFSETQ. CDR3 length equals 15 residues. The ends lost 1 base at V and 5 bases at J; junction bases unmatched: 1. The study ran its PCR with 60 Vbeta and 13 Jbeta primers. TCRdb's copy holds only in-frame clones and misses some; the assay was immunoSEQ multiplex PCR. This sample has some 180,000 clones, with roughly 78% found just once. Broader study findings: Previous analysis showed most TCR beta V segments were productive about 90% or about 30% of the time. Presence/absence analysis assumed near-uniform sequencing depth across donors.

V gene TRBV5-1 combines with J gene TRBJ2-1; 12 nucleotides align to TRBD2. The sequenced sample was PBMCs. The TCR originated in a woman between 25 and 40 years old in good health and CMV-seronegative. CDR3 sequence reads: CASSLTSGGHNEQFF. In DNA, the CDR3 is TGCGCCAGCAGCTTGACTAGCGGGGGGCACAATGAGCAGTTCTTC.